The source of this TCR beta chain is a study of blood T cells in healthy people across ages. A second 7 to 11 cycle PCR used barcoded and J-beta primers. Each cDNA molecule was tagged by a template-switch adaptor with 12 random nucleotides. From the 5' RACE reads, TCRdb called clonotypes with MiXCR, one entry per CDR3 protein. The sample has hundreds of thousands of distinct CDR3 sequences; more than 45% are singletons. This CDR3 spans 15 amino acids. Trimming cost V 7 bases and J 3 bases; bases outside gene matches: 9. The germline V gene encodes CDR1 SNHLY and CDR2 FYNNEI. V is TRBV2 and J is TRBJ2-7; 10 bases line up with TRBD2. This sequence originates from an elderly man in good health. Sequenced: blood. CDR3 sequence (DNA): TGTGCCAGCACCAAAGGACTAGCGGCAAGCTACGAGCAGTACTTC. It specifies CASTKGLAASYEQYF.